The text below deals with one T cell receptor (beta chain). This sample was taken from a study of T cell responses to AZD1222 COVID-19 vaccine. CDR1 MNHEY and CDR2 SVGAGI come from the germline V gene. The ends were cut back, 10 bases at V and 5 bases at J, with 20 bases in the middle. The CDR3 length is 14 residues. This table comes from immunoSEQ multiplex PCR, and its TCRdb copy is limited to in-frame clones, with some not included. The sample consists of approximately 150,000 clones, around 90% of them appearing once. This material consisted of peripheral blood, taken 28 days after the second dose of the MenACWY control vaccine. This receptor was taken from an adult who received the MenACWY meningococcal vaccine as a control. The chain couples TRBV6-5 to TRBJ2-5, with a possible D match to TRBD2 (6 bases). CDR3 protein: CATKKPGVRETQYF. The CDR3, as DNA: TGTGCCACCAAAAAGCCGGGGGTCCGGGAGACCCAGTACTTC.